This passage covers 9 T cell receptor beta chains from one sample sequenced in a study of vaccination and CD4 T cells after COVID-19. Their cognate antigens are unknown. Treatment given: approximately 9-day PBMC culture with coronavirus spike peptide pools or control peptides (ViraFEST assay). Sequence data for DNA of cultured CD4+ T cells were generated by the Oncomine TCR Beta short-read assay. One entry per CDR3 protein, called by TCRdb with MiXCR from the PCR reads. The sample lists around 12,000 distinct CDR3 sequences, around 74% occurring once. This sample comprised CD4+ T cells from blood, cultured in vitro, obtained after SARS-CoV-2 vaccination. The receptors were sampled from a human donor who received a COVID-19 vaccine.

This chain uses TRBV20-1 with TRBJ1-6, with 7 bases matching TRBD1. CDR1 DFQATT and CDR2 SNEGSKA come from the germline V gene (reference sequence). This CDR3 spans 16 amino acids. J gave up 8 bases and V 5 bases, and 15 bases lay outside the gene matches. The CDR3 loop reads CSAPRGGAWSDSPLHF. The DNA of the CDR3 is TGCAGTGCTCCCAGGGGGGGGGCTTGGTCCGATTCACCCCTCCACTTT.

V usage is TRBV7-9 and J usage is TRBJ1-2; D is perhaps TRBD1 (5 bases). The V end lost 5 bases, the J end lost 6 bases, and 16 bases lay between the germline ends. The V gene's germline CDR1 is SEHNR and CDR2 FQNEAQ (reference sequence). The length of the CDR3 is 14 residues. The CDR3 nucleotides are TGTGCCAGCAGCCCGAGATCAGGGAAGAATGGCTACACCTTC. Residues: CASSPRSGKNGYTF.

V usage is TRBV6-1 and J usage is TRBJ1-1; 7 bases map to TRBD1. The CDR3 totals 14 residues. Per germline, CDR1 MNHNS and CDR2 SASEGT. Losses at the gene ends were 7 bases for V and 6 bases for J; bases not matched to a gene: 11. CDR3 region: CASTKGAGIPEAFF. CDR3 nucleotide sequence: TGTGCCAGCACCAAGGGGGCGGGGATCCCTGAAGCTTTCTTT.

This clonotype was picked up a small number of times. The chain employs TRBV6-1 and TRBJ1-6; D might be TRBD1 (6 bases). The germline V and J ends were trimmed by 6 bases and 8 bases, with 20 bases remaining between them. The V gene's germline CDR1 is MNHNS and CDR2 SASEGT. The CDR3 is 16 amino acids. CDR3 loop: CASRTTGEGSYSPLHF. Written as DNA, the CDR3 is TGTGCCAGCAGAACGACAGGAGAGGGGAGCTATTCACCCCTCCACTTT.

J is TRBJ2-7 and V is TRBV20-1; a possible D gene is TRBD2 (5 bases). The CDR3 sequence is 14 residues long. Germline V lookup: CDR1 DFQATT, CDR2 SNEGSKA (reference sequence). V dropped 0 bases and J dropped 9 bases, with 18 bases sitting between them. CDR3 protein: CSARDPWRASTQYF. The CDR3 DNA follows: TGCAGTGCTAGAGACCCTTGGCGGGCGTCAACGCAGTACTTC.

CDR3 nucleotide sequence: TGTGCCAGCAGCTTGGTTTTTGGCGGGGAGGGAGAGACCCAGTACTTC. Translating it yields CASSLVFGGEGETQYF. The gene calls are TRBV5-4 and TRBJ2-5; 7 bases are shared with TRBD2. This CDR3 has 16 amino acids. The V gene's germline CDR1 is SGHNT and CDR2 YYREEE (reference sequence). Trimming took 0 bases from V and 4 from J; bases not matched to a gene: 9.

This chain connects TRBV6-1 to TRBJ1-2, with unresolved D. Germline V gene data show CDR1 as MNHNS and CDR2 as SASEGT. With 6 bases removed from V and 4 bases from J, the gap between germline ends came to 15 bases. There are 14 residues in the CDR3. The CDR3 nucleotides are TGTGCCAGCAGCCCCGGACCTGGACCCTATGGCTACACCTTC. Amino acid sequence: CASSPGPGPYGYTF.

The J gene is TRBJ2-4, the V gene TRBV7-3; 11 bases fit TRBD2. V trimming: 5 bases; J trimming: 0 bases; junction bases outside the gene matches: 6. The CDR3 has 17 residues. CDR1 is SGHTA and CDR2 is FQGTGA in the germline V gene. CDR3 amino acids: CASSPGLAGLAKNIQYF. Here the CDR3 DNA reads TGTGCCAGCAGCCCAGGACTAGCGGGTCTAGCCAAAAACATTCAGTACTTC.

This clonotype was seen more than once but under ten times. J is TRBJ2-5 and V is TRBV5-1; 16 bases are a match to TRBD2. CDR3 length: 19 amino acids. Germline V gives CDR1 SGHRS, CDR2 YFSETQ. With 0 bases clipped from V and 4 bases from J, the junction kept 9 bases outside the gene matches. CDR3: CASSLAALGLAGGSETQYF. The CDR3 DNA is TGCGCCAGCAGCTTGGCGGCCCTGGGACTAGCGGGGGGGTCAGAGACCCAGTACTTC.